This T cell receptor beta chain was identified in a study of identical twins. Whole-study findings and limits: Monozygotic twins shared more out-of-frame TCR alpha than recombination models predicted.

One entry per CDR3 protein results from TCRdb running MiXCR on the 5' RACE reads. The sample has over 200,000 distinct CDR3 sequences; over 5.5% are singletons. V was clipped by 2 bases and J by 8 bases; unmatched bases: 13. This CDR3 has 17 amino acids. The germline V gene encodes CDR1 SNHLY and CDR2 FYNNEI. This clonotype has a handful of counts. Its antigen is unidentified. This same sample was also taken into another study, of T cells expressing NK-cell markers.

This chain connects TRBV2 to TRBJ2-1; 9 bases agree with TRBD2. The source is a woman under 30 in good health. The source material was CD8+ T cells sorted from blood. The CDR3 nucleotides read TGTGCCAGCAGTGAACGAGCGGGGGGCCATAGGTTCGATGAGCAGTTCTTC. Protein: CASSERAGGHRFDEQFF.